These T cell receptor beta chains were read from a single sample in a study of T cells after yellow fever vaccination. TCRdb processed the 5' RACE reads anew with MiXCR; each CDR3 protein has one entry. The profile shows about 320,000 distinct CDR3 sequences, about 10% of them singletons. Material: CD4+ T cells sorted from PBMCs, obtained 45 days after the yellow fever booster vaccination. Receptor source: a man younger than 35 who received the YFV17D yellow fever vaccine. Each CDR3 is given with its conserved first and last residue. A D gene is named only where the DNA matches it firmly. A clone size is listed for some rows: how often the clone was seen (once, few, many), or a class if it is expanded.

v_call,d_call,j_call,clone_size,cdr3_aa,cdr3_nt
TRBV29-1,.,TRBJ1-1,.,CSVDGGLNTEAFF,TGCAGCGTTGATGGTGGGCTCAACACTGAAGCTTTCTTT
TRBV24-1,.,TRBJ1-1,.,CATRWWSGRAFF,TGTGCCACCAGATGGTGGTCCGGCAGGGCTTTCTTT
TRBV5-1,.,TRBJ2-7,.,CASSLSGDHEQYF,TGCGCCAGCAGCTTGTCGGGGGACCACGAGCAGTACTTC
TRBV20-1,.,TRBJ1-1,.,CSAGIAGGTEAFF,TGCAGTGCGGGAATCGCCGGTGGCACTGAAGCTTTCTTT
TRBV12-3/TRBV12-4,.,TRBJ1-2,once,CASCNEGVDYGYTF,TGTGCCAGCTGCAACGAGGGGGTAGACTATGGCTACACCTTC
TRBV20-1,.,TRBJ2-3,few,CSAEANRADTQYF,TGCAGTGCTGAGGCTAATAGGGCAGATACGCAGTATTTT
TRBV7-9,.,TRBJ2-5,once,CASSVRPGKETQYF,TGTGCCAGCAGCGTACGACCGGGGAAAGAGACCCAGTACTTC
TRBV28,.,TRBJ1-2,few,CASSPRGGYTF,TGTGCCAGCAGCCCCCGGGGGGGCTACACCTTC
TRBV7-6,TRBD2,TRBJ2-5,.,CASTRGGTETQYF,TGTGCCAGCACCCGGGGGGGTACGGAGACCCAGTACTTC
TRBV6-5,.,TRBJ1-4,few,CASSLQGVAVEKLFF,TGTGCCAGCAGCCTACAAGGGGTGGCGGTTGAAAAACTGTTTTTT
TRBV12-3/TRBV12-4,.,TRBJ2-3,few,CASSPGQPTDTQYF,TGTGCCAGCAGCCCCGGACAGCCCACAGATACGCAGTATTTT
TRBV6-5,.,TRBJ1-6,many,CASSYSTGDNSPLHF,TGTGCCAGCAGTTACTCAACAGGAGATAATTCACCCCTCCACTTT
TRBV6-1,TRBD1,TRBJ1-2,few,CASRLGTGTGYTF,TGTGCCAGCAGACTCGGGACAGGGACTGGCTACACCTTC
TRBV12-3/TRBV12-4,TRBD1,TRBJ1-5,many,CASGLRGDQPQHF,TGTGCCAGCGGCCTCAGGGGGGATCAGCCCCAGCATTTT
TRBV21-1,.,TRBJ1-5,.,CASSRLAPGHRFNQPQHF,TGTGCCAGCAGCAGGCTAGCCCCGGGACACCGCTTTAATCAGCCCCAGCATTTT
TRBV12-3/TRBV12-4,.,TRBJ2-7,.,CASTPRRDSKQYF,TGTGCCAGCACCCCGAGGCGGGACAGTAAGCAGTACTTC
TRBV5-1,.,TRBJ1-1,few,CASSEDRARATEAFF,TGCGCCAGCAGCGAGGACCGGGCCAGGGCGACTGAAGCTTTCTTT
TRBV6-2/TRBV6-3,.,TRBJ1-1,.,CASSFPSGTANTEAFF,TGTGCCAGCAGTTTTCCCTCCGGGACGGCGAACACTGAAGCTTTCTTT
TRBV5-1,TRBD2,TRBJ2-1,many,CASSLTGGPYNEQFF,TGCGCCAGCAGCTTAACGGGGGGGCCCTACAATGAGCAGTTCTTC
TRBV7-8,TRBD2,TRBJ2-5,few,CASRPLGRGETQYF,TGTGCCAGCAGACCACTAGGGAGGGGAGAGACCCAGTACTTC
TRBV5-1,.,TRBJ2-1,few,CASSAPDLYNEQFF,TGCGCCAGCAGCGCGCCAGACTTATACAATGAGCAGTTCTTC
TRBV19,TRBD1,TRBJ1-2,.,CASQDRVTGYTF,TGTGCCAGTCAAGACAGGGTTACGGGCTACACCTTC
TRBV15,.,TRBJ2-5,few,CATSRVDRPRETQYF,TGTGCCACCAGCAGAGTGGACAGACCTCGGGAGACCCAGTACTTC
TRBV5-1,.,TRBJ2-2,many,CASTTSGTVNTGELFF,TGCGCCAGCACCACCTCCGGGACGGTGAACACCGGGGAGCTGTTTTTT
TRBV5-1,.,TRBJ2-4,few,CASSLRGSGIQYF,TGCGCCAGCAGCTTGAGAGGTTCGGGCATTCAGTACTTC
TRBV15,.,TRBJ2-1,.,CATSRDWASQFF,TGTGCCACCAGCAGAGATTGGGCTTCACAGTTCTTC
TRBV5-1,TRBD1,TRBJ2-2,.,CASSFSRGGATGELFF,TGCGCCAGCAGCTTTTCTCGAGGGGGCGCGACCGGGGAGCTGTTTTTT
TRBV7-2,.,TRBJ2-7,many,CASSLLEPGQGYEQYF,TGTGCCAGCAGCTTACTCGAGCCTGGGCAGGGGTACGAGCAGTACTTC
TRBV6-4,TRBD1,TRBJ2-1,few,CASSGDRSHNEQFF,TGTGCCAGCAGCGGGGACAGGTCCCACAATGAGCAGTTCTTC
TRBV29-1,.,TRBJ2-5,many,CSVPPLQGRETQYF,TGCAGCGTTCCTCCCCTTCAGGGTAGGGAGACCCAGTACTTC
TRBV4-3,.,TRBJ1-2,few,CASSQDYSGYGYTF,TGCGCCAGCAGCCAAGACTACAGTGGGTATGGCTACACCTTC
TRBV12-3/TRBV12-4,.,TRBJ1-6,.,CASSLGIGYSPLHF,TGTGCCAGCAGTTTAGGGATAGGGTACTCACCCCTCCACTTT
TRBV28,.,TRBJ1-5,.,CASSSLPEGNQPQHF,TGTGCCAGCAGTAGCCTACCCGAGGGCAATCAGCCCCAGCATTTT
TRBV7-3,.,TRBJ2-2,many,CASSLNFHVTGELFF,TGTGCCAGCAGCTTAAATTTTCACGTAACCGGGGAGCTGTTTTTT
TRBV5-1,.,TRBJ1-2,.,CASSPGHQVPDGYTF,TGCGCCAGCAGCCCGGGACATCAGGTGCCAGATGGCTACACCTTC
TRBV27,.,TRBJ1-4,.,CARKPQGEKLFF,TGTGCCAGAAAACCCCAGGGGGAAAAACTGTTTTTT
TRBV20-1,.,TRBJ2-3,few,CSARERISDTQYF,TGCAGTGCTAGAGAACGCATATCAGATACGCAGTATTTT
TRBV6-5,.,TRBJ1-1,many,CASSYSVHDGAFF,TGTGCCAGCAGTTACTCCGTCCATGATGGAGCTTTCTTT
TRBV29-1,TRBD2,TRBJ2-7,many,CSPKAGPYEQYF,TGCAGCCCCAAAGCGGGGCCCTACGAGCAGTACTTC
TRBV7-2,.,TRBJ2-7,.,CASSTGQPYEQYF,TGTGCCAGCAGCACGGGACAACCCTACGAGCAGTACTTC
TRBV10-3,.,TRBJ1-3,.,CAIRAQGSPGNTIYF,TGTGCCATCAGGGCACAGGGTTCCCCTGGAAACACCATATATTTT